This T cell receptor beta chain is from a study of T-cell reconstitution after alpha-beta-depleted transplantation in children. The V end was cut by 1 base, the J end by 5 bases, with 22 bases between. The CDR3 runs 18 residues. Germline V gives CDR1 SGHNT, CDR2 YENEEA. This clonotype was seen repeatedly, ten times or more. Its antigen is unknown. Unique molecular identifiers were incorporated into the prepared TCRbeta library. TCRdb fed the PCR reads into MiXCR, producing one record per CDR3 protein. Of about 110,000 distinct CDR3 sequences in the sample, around 6.4% were seen once. Study conclusions and caveats: Diversity of TCRbeta at day 60 was high in some patients, arising from surviving recipient T cells and thymic progenitors. It was reported that alpha-beta T cells came from several hundred expanded graft clones (about two months after transplant). After one year, T-cell counts and TCRbeta diversity mostly came from new T cells.

The chain is built from TRBV11-3 and TRBJ2-3; possibly TRBD2 for D (5 bases). The sample in question was PBMCs, mostly from graft donor cells, obtained 360 days after TCRalphabeta/CD19-depleted stem cell transplant. The TCR sequence derives from a male patient aged 2-15 years who had a stem cell transplant for acute lymphoblastic leukemia, so the T cells may come from the graft donor. CDR3 nucleotides: TGTGCCAGCAGCTTAGTTTGGCTAGCCCTTTTTTTAGAAGATACGCAGTATTTT. This encodes CASSLVWLALFLEDTQYF. The full variable domain, rest sourced from reference TRBV11-3 and TRBJ2-3, is EAGVVQSPRYKIIEKKQPVAFWCNPISGHNTLYWYLQNLGQGPELLIRYENEEAVDDSQLPKDRFSAERLKGVDSTLKIQPAELGDSAVYLCASSLVWLALFLEDTQYFGPGTRLTVL.